Sequencing of this T cell receptor beta chain was carried out in a study of T cell repertoires in cytomegalovirus infection. At least ten counts were recorded for this clonotype. TCRdb ran MiXCR on the reads and lists one entry per CDR3 protein. The sample has approximately 140,000 distinct CDR3 sequences, approximately 8.8% seen once. Deletions cut 4 bases from V and 1 base from J, with 7 bases between. The CDR3 spans 13 residues. Material for sequencing was PBMCs. This TCR derives from a human donor in good health (CMV status not recorded). Some clones in this sample may be carry-over from other donors' samples. This chain joins TRBV12-3 or TRBV12-4 and TRBJ1-1; D gene uncertain. CDR3 DNA sequence: TGTGCCAGCAGTTGGTCAGAGAACACTGAAGCTTTCTTT. This sequence encodes CASSWSENTEAFF.